The present T cell receptor beta chain was sequenced within a study of spatial heterogeneity in lung cancer. Notes on the study in general: Ubiquitous expanded tumor TCRs appeared in blood more at resection than follow-up.

This clonotype is categorized as medium-sized (0.01 to 0.1%). No antigen is known for it. Regarding time point: blood at routine non-recurrence follow-up after resection. Extraction of whole RNA from tumor, nontumor lung or frozen PBMC preceded unsorted sequencing. TCRdb redid the calling of the 5' RACE reads with MiXCR, one entry per CDR3 protein. The sample records some 10,000 distinct CDR3 sequences, about a fifth being singletons. Sequenced here: PBMCs, sampled at follow-up. The receptor was isolated from a male donor with early-stage non-small cell lung cancer.

Written as DNA, the CDR3 is TGTGCCAGCAGGCCATCAGGGGCGGACCAAGAGACCCAGTACTTC. Protein product: CASRPSGADQETQYF. The V and J genes are TRBV3-1 and TRBJ2-5, with D possibly TRBD1 on 6 matching bases. V was shortened by 6 bases and J by 0 bases, with 14 bases between the two germline ends. CDR1 and CDR2 from the germline V gene are LGHDT and YNNKEL (reference sequence). The CDR3 sequence is 15 residues long.